The 3 T cell receptor beta chains reported below all come from one sample, sequenced in a study of blood T cell repertoires in COVID-19 (dated by TCRdb to about 2020). The method behind the library was the immunoSEQ multiplex PCR assay. In its TCRdb copy, this immuneACCESS table keeps in-frame sequences only and misses some clones. Where compared with another copy, unresolved V genes explain less than half of these, and the others have no known cause. This sample gives about 350,000 clones in total; about 90% of them show up just once. Roughly 5.2% of the sample rests with the top ten. Sequencing was done on a sample of PBMCs or T cells enriched from blood (not recorded which). These receptors all stem from a woman in her thirties who had recovered from COVID-19.

This chain links TRBV4-2 with TRBJ1-2; 8 bases agree with TRBD1. The V gene end was trimmed by 0 bases and the J gene end by 6 bases; junction bases not matched to a gene: 12. Germline-derived CDR1 and CDR2 are LGHNA and YNFKEQ. The CDR3 is made up of 17 amino acids. The CDR3 sequence: CASSQDSVLDRENGYTF. The CDR3 DNA reads TGTGCCAGCAGCCAAGATTCGGTCCTGGACAGGGAGAATGGCTACACCTTC.

This clone was detected a few times. This CDR3 is also generated by other DNA sequences in the sample. This rearrangement joins TRBV7-9 to TRBJ2-5, with TRBD2 matching over 15 bases. V was pared by 5 bases and J by 5 bases, with 3 bases of the junction left unmatched. This CDR3 spans 15 amino acids. In germline, CDR1 is SEHNR, CDR2 FQNEAQ (reference sequence). Here the CDR3 reads CASSLGTSGGETQYF. The DNA for the CDR3 is TGTGCCAGCAGCCTGGGGACTAGCGGGGGGGAGACCCAGTACTTC.

The rearrangement joins TRBV7-5 to TRBJ2-7; the listed D gene, TRBD2, was not tested against the DNA. TRBV7-5 is described as a pseudogene. The CDR3 length is 15 residues. In DNA, the CDR3 is TGTGTCAGAAGCTTAGTGCGGGGGGGAACCTACGAGCAGTACTTC. It codes for CVRSLVRGGTYEQYF.